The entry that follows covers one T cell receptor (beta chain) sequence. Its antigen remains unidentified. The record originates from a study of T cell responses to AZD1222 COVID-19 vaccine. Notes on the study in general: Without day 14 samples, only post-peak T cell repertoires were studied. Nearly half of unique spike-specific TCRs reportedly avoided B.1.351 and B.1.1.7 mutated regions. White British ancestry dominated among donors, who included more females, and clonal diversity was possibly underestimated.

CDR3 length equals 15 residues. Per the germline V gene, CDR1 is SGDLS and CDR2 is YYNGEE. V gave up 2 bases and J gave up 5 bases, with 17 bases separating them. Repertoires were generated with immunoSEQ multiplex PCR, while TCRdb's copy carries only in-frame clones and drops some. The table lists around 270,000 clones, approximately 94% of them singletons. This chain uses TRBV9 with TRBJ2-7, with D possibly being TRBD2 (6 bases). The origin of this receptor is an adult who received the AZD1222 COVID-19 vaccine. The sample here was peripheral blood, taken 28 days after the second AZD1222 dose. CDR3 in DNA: TGTGCCAGCAGCGTTACCGACCGGCTAGCGAACGAGCAGTACTTC. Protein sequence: CASSVTDRLANEQYF.